The source of this T cell receptor beta chain is a study of radiation and T cells in renal cell carcinoma. Generated by immunoSEQ multiplex PCR, the TCRdb table keeps only in-frame clones and is missing some. The top ten clones hold more than 7% of a sample with around 100,000 clones, about 79% of them seen once. Details on this clone: Antigen unknown.

CDR3 length: 12 amino acids. The germline CDR1 and CDR2 sequences are MNHEY and SMNVEV (reference sequence). V was shortened by 0 bases and J by 8 bases, with 7 bases between the two germline ends. General study points: Baseline intratumoral clonotype presence is unknown without pretreatment biopsies.

Noted time point: blood 4 weeks post-SBRT, at nephrectomy. Indicated treatment: 15 Gy SBRT to primary tumor, nephrectomy 4 weeks later. Nephrectomy followed 15 Gy stereotactic body radiation by 4 weeks. Blood was sampled at baseline, 2 weeks and 4 weeks after SBRT. The patient's renal cell carcinoma had clear cell pathology. This chain uses TRBV27 with TRBJ1-2; D ambiguous. The TCR originated in a man between 60 and 75 years old with renal cell carcinoma. The sample consisted of blood, taken from a patient whose treatment included radiotherapy and nephrectomy. The CDR3 reads CASSLSGGGYTF. As DNA, the CDR3 is TGTGCCAGCAGTTTATCGGGCGGCGGCTACACCTTC.